What follows is one T cell receptor (beta chain) and its context. The antigen is unknown. Each CDR3 protein gets one entry after TCRdb re-called the 5' RACE reads with MiXCR. The data show 540,000 or so distinct CDR3 sequences, about 20% seen once. These data belong to a study of identical twins. Regarding the study as a whole: Memory repertoires lacked the insertion deficit that abundant cord blood beta clonotypes showed.

The same sample was also used in a study of yellow fever vaccine responses in identical twins.

Sequenced material: CD4+ T cells sorted from blood. This sequence was found in a woman aged 18-29 years in good health.

CDR3 coding DNA: TGCGCCAGCAGCTTGACAGCGGCTCCAGATACGCAGTATTTT. Its translation is CASSLTAAPDTQYF. V usage is TRBV5-1 and J usage is TRBJ2-3; maybe TRBD2 (5 bases). The CDR3 covers 14 residues. Germline V gives CDR1 SGHRS, CDR2 YFSETQ. V dropped 1 base and J dropped 4 bases, with 10 bases sitting between them.